The 15 T cell receptor beta chains listed next were all sequenced from one sample in a study of CD8+ T cells in alopecia areata. As the sequencing template, cDNA was produced by extracting RNA and reverse transcribing it. The method was immunoSEQ multiplex PCR; TCRdb's version includes in-frame clones alone and lacks a portion of them. The sample records 150,000 to 200,000 clones, 58% being singletons. Treatment specified: oral pan-JAK inhibitor, 5-10 mg twice daily. Sequencing was performed on CD4+ T cells sorted from blood, taken at roughly week 58, from a patient treated with tofacitinib. The receptors stem from a human donor with alopecia areata.

This chain joins TRBV6-5 and TRBJ2-3; 7 bases fit TRBD1. CDR1 MNHEY and CDR2 SVGAGI come from the germline V gene. Germline trimming cut 6 bases from V and 5 bases from J; bases unmatched to any gene: 8. The CDR3 is 14 amino acids. The CDR3 region is CASRETGFKDTQYF. The CDR3 DNA follows: TGTGCCAGCAGGGAGACAGGGTTTAAAGATACGCAGTATTTT.

The genes are TRBV30 and TRBJ2-5; D unclear. Germline V lookup: CDR1 GTSNPN, CDR2 SVGIG (reference sequence). The V end was cut by 0 bases, the J end by 7 bases, with 9 bases between. The CDR3 is made up of 12 amino acids. In DNA, the CDR3 is TGTGCCTGGAGTGTAGGGTTACGGACCCAGTACTTC. It translates to CAWSVGLRTQYF.

The rearrangement uses TRBV2 and TRBJ1-6; D remains unclear. Germline CDR1 is SNHLY and CDR2 is FYNNEI. Trimming cost V 0 bases and J 4 bases, with 7 bases left between them. The CDR3 length is 15 residues. CDR3 in amino acids: CASSEAAPYNSPLHF. DNA of the CDR3: TGTGCCAGCAGTGAAGCGGCACCGTATAATTCACCCCTCCACTTT.

This chain connects TRBV5-1 to TRBJ1-1; no reliable D call. Trimming shortened V by 4 bases and J by 0 bases, and 10 bases separated the two germline ends. The germline V gene encodes CDR1 SGHRS and CDR2 YFSETQ. The CDR3 loop spans 14 amino acids. The CDR3 nucleotides read TGCGCCAGCAGCGCCGGGTCGCTGAACACTGAAGCTTTCTTT. Protein: CASSAGSLNTEAFF.

This clone was seen a handful of times. The genes are TRBV29-1 and TRBJ2-6, with D possibly TRBD1 on 5 matching bases. CDR1 and CDR2 (germline): SQVTM, ANQGSEA. CDR3 size: 15 residues. Trimming took 4 bases from V and 0 from J, leaving 10 bases between them. As DNA, the CDR3 is TGCAGCGTTGGGGGCCAAGTCTCTGGGGCCAACGTCCTGACTTTC. Its translation: CSVGGQVSGANVLTF.

This sequence joins TRBV7-9 and TRBJ2-1; the D gene could be TRBD1 or TRBD2 (6 bases each). Trimming cost V 5 bases and J 8 bases, with 16 bases left between them. The germline CDR1 and CDR2 sequences are SEHNR and FQNEAQ (reference sequence). This CDR3 region has 14 residues. Here the CDR3 DNA reads TGTGCCAGCAGCAAGGTGGGGGGCCAGGATGAGCAGTTCTTC. This sequence encodes CASSKVGGQDEQFF.

This chain uses TRBV12-5 with TRBJ2-7, with 9 bases lining up with TRBD1. With 6 bases clipped from V and 1 base from J, the junction kept 10 bases outside the gene matches. The length of the CDR3 is 16 residues. Per germline, CDR1 LGHNT and CDR2 FRNRAP. The CDR3 region has the DNA TGTGCTAGTGGCCCCACTAGGACAGGGGTTTCCTACGAGCAGTACTTC. It specifies CASGPTRTGVSYEQYF.

Here the CDR3 reads CASIRPGLPQYEQYF. The CDR3 bases are TGCGCCAGCATCCGACCGGGACTACCCCAATACGAGCAGTACTTC. This chain uses TRBV23-1 with TRBJ2-7, with 7 bases that match TRBD2. TRBV23-1 belongs to the ORF category, with a function that is uncertain. The CDR3 consists of 15 residues. The V gene end was trimmed by 7 bases and the J gene end by 4 bases; junction bases not matched to a gene: 13.

The chain couples TRBV2 to TRBJ1-5; 8 bases agree with TRBD1. Germline CDR1 SNHLY, CDR2 FYNNEI. With V trimmed by 6 bases and J by 6 bases, 4 bases remained unmatched. This CDR3 contains 13 residues. This chain's CDR3 is CASRRTGTQPQHF. The CDR3 coding sequence is TGTGCCAGCAGGAGGACAGGGACTCAGCCCCAGCATTTT.

The chain combines TRBV2 with TRBJ2-5; 11 bases agree with TRBD2. Germline CDR1 is SNHLY and CDR2 is FYNNEI. The V and J ends lost 6 bases and 5 bases, in that order; junction bases with no gene match: 2. The CDR3 contains 13 residues. The CDR3 DNA is TGTGCCAGCAGGCGGACTAGCGGGGAGACCCAGTACTTC. The encoded protein is CASRRTSGETQYF.

In DNA, the CDR3 is TGTGCCAGCAGTGCAGGACAGGGGGGCATGGGTAGGGCTGGGGCCAACGTCCTGACTTTC. Protein product: CASSAGQGGMGRAGANVLTF. The V gene is TRBV6-1, the J gene TRBJ2-6, with 10 bases identical to TRBD1. CDR3 size: 20 residues. Trimming took 4 bases from V and 2 from J; bases not matched to a gene: 14. Germline V CDR1 and CDR2: MNHNS, SASEGT.

This clone was seen a single time. The rearrangement joins TRBV30 to TRBJ1-2, with a weak D call TRBD1 (5 bases). Germline CDR1 and CDR2: GTSNPN and SVGIG (reference sequence). V dropped 6 bases and J dropped 6 bases, with 20 bases sitting between them. The CDR3 covers 14 residues. The CDR3 is CACTSWAGYDGYTF. CDR3 nucleotides: TGTGCCTGTACCTCCTGGGCAGGGTATGATGGCTACACCTTC.

The rearrangement joins TRBV4-1 to TRBJ1-2; D is ambiguous. Looked up from germline, CDR1 is MGHRA and CDR2 is YSYEKL. Trimming removed 3 bases at V and 2 bases at J, with 10 bases between. This CDR3 has 14 amino acids. CDR3 sequence reads: CASSHPGSNYGYTF. In DNA, the CDR3 is TGCGCCAGCAGCCACCCAGGATCCAACTATGGCTACACCTTC.

The chain joins TRBV27 to TRBJ1-6, with D perhaps matching TRBD1 (6 bases). Germline CDR1 reads MNHEY; CDR2 reads SMNVEV (reference sequence). Trimming took 3 bases from V and 5 from J, leaving 8 bases between them. This CDR3 has 14 amino acids. CDR3 loop: CASSLEGDNSPLHF. For the CDR3, the DNA is TGTGCCAGCAGTTTGGAGGGGGATAATTCACCCCTCCACTTT.

The J gene is TRBJ2-5, the V gene TRBV9, with TRBD1 matching over 11 bases. Trimming at V came to 3 bases and at J to 3 bases, leaving 1 base not matched to a gene. This CDR3 has 14 amino acids. In germline, CDR1 is SGDLS, CDR2 YYNGEE. The CDR3 DNA reads TGTGCCAGCAGCGGGGACAGGGGGGAAGAGACCCAGTACTTC. Protein product: CASSGDRGEETQYF. Based on the CDR3 plus reference TRBV9 and TRBJ2-5, the full variable domain is DSGVTQTPKHLITATGQRVTLRCSPRSGDLSVYWYQQSLDQGLQFLIQYYNGEERAKGNILERFSAQQFPDLHSELNLSSLELGDSALYFCASSGDRGEETQYFGPGTRLLVL.